This T cell receptor (beta chain) was sequenced during a study of shared clonotypes between healthy human individuals. Method: immunoSEQ multiplex PCR; TCRdb's copy keeps in-frame clones and lacks some. The table lists over 400,000 clones, approximately 94% of them singletons, with around 0.067% in the top ten. CD4+ cells underwent separation, giving CD45RA+ naive and CD45RA-negative memory subsets. The sequenced sample consisted of naive CD4+ T cells sorted from blood. Subset defined: CD45RA+ positively selected. The clonotype was recovered from a woman aged 30 to 39 in good health.

The CDR3 spells CASSPWEREGFLPAKNIQYF. Here the CDR3 DNA reads TGCGCCAGCAGCCCCTGGGAGCGGGAGGGGTTCCTACCAGCCAAAAACATTCAGTACTTC. The rearrangement joins TRBV5-1 to TRBJ2-4, with 10 bases that match TRBD2. CDR3 length: 20 residues. Trimming took 4 bases from V and 0 from J; bases not matched to a gene: 16. From germline, CDR1 is SGHRS and CDR2 YFSETQ.